These T cell receptor beta chains were read from a single sample in a study of T cell changes during pregnancy in multiple sclerosis. Using immunoSEQ multiplex PCR, the repertoire was profiled, and TCRdb retains in-frame clones only, with some absent. The repertoire holds about 70,000 clones, with around nine tenths as singletons. The sequencing here drew on CD4+ T cells from peripheral blood mononuclear cells, taken after pregnancy. Every receptor here comes from a female donor with multiple sclerosis, enrolled in a pregnancy study. CDR3s include the opening cysteine and the closing phenylalanine or tryptophan. Each record gives: D gene, V gene, J gene, CDR3 DNA, CDR3 protein. The D gene is left open where the match is weak.

d_call: NA; v_call: TRBV5-6; j_call: TRBJ2-2; cdr3_nt: TGTGCCAGCAGCTTAAGCGTGGCGGGGCATACCGGGGAGCTGTTTTTT; cdr3_aa: CASSLSVAGHTGELFF
d_call: NA; v_call: TRBV25-1; j_call: TRBJ1-2; cdr3_nt: TGTGCCAGCAGTGGGCAGGGCGCTAACTATGGCTACACCTTC; cdr3_aa: CASSGQGANYGYTF
d_call: TRBD2; v_call: TRBV9; j_call: TRBJ2-5; cdr3_nt: TGTGCCAGCAGCGGGCTAGCGGGTGACCAAGAGACCCAGTACTTC; cdr3_aa: CASSGLAGDQETQYF
d_call: NA; v_call: TRBV1; j_call: TRBJ2-3; cdr3_nt: TGCACCAGCAGCCAGACGGGGAGAGATACGCAGTATTTT; cdr3_aa: CTSSQTGRDTQYF
d_call: TRBD1; v_call: TRBV5-1; j_call: TRBJ2-3; cdr3_nt: TGCGCCAGCAGCTCCGCCGACAGGGGGACGCAGTATTTT; cdr3_aa: CASSSADRGTQYF
d_call: NA; v_call: TRBV6-6; j_call: TRBJ2-2; cdr3_nt: TGTGCCAGCAGCCTGACAAAACCGACCGGGGAGCTGTTTTTT; cdr3_aa: CASSLTKPTGELFF
d_call: NA; v_call: TRBV28; j_call: TRBJ1-1; cdr3_nt: TGTGCCAGCAGCCGAGGGAGGGTCACTGAAGCTTTCTTT; cdr3_aa: CASSRGRVTEAFF
d_call: TRBD1; v_call: TRBV5-4; j_call: TRBJ1-4; cdr3_nt: TGTGCCAGCAGCTCCTCAGGGGGAGGCGGTGAAAAACTGTTTTTT; cdr3_aa: CASSSSGGGGEKLFF
d_call: NA; v_call: TRBV4-1; j_call: TRBJ2-7; cdr3_nt: TGCGCCAGCAGCCAACGGGGCGGGGTGTTGACCTCCTACGAGCAGTACTTC; cdr3_aa: CASSQRGGVLTSYEQYF
d_call: TRBD2; v_call: TRBV11-1; j_call: TRBJ2-7; cdr3_nt: TGTGCCAGCAGCCGGACTAGCGGGAGCCCTAGGAGCTCCTACGAGCAGTACTTC; cdr3_aa: CASSRTSGSPRSSYEQYF
d_call: NA; v_call: TRBV11-2; j_call: TRBJ2-6; cdr3_nt: TGTGCCAGCAGCCCTTCCGGTCCCTGGGCCAACGTCCTGACTTTC; cdr3_aa: CASSPSGPWANVLTF
d_call: TRBD1; v_call: TRBV5-6; j_call: TRBJ1-2; cdr3_nt: TGTACCAGCAGCATAGGACAGGGAAACTATGGCTACACCTTC; cdr3_aa: CTSSIGQGNYGYTF
d_call: NA; v_call: TRBV6-5; j_call: TRBJ1-6; cdr3_nt: TGTGCCAGCAGTTACACGGGTGTCAGTTCACCCCTCCACTTT; cdr3_aa: CASSYTGVSSPLHF